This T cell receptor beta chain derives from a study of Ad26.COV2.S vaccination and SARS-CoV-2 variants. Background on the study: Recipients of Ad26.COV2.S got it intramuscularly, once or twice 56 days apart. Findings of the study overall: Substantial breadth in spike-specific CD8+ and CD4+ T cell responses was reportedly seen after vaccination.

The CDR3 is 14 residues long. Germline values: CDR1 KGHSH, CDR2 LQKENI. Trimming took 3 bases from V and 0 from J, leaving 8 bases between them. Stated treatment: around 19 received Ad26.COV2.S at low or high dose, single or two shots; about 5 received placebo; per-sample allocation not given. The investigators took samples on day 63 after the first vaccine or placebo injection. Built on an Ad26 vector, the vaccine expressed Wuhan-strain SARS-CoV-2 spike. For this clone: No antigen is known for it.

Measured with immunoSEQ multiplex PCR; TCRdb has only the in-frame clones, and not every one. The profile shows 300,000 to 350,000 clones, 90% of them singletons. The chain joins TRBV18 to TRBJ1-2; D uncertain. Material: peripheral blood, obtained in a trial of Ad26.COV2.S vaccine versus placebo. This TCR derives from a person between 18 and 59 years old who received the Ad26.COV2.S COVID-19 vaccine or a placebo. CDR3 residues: CASSPWSTNYGYTF. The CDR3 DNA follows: TGTGCCAGCTCACCGTGGAGTACTAACTATGGCTACACCTTC.